This T cell receptor beta chain stems from a study of T cell responses to AZD1222 COVID-19 vaccine. Using immunoSEQ multiplex PCR, the repertoire was profiled, and TCRdb retains in-frame clones only, with some absent. The sample has about 54,000 clones, around 84% seen once. The CDR3 consists of 15 residues. Losses at the gene ends were 6 bases for V and 2 bases for J; bases not matched to a gene: 5. Germline V CDR1 and CDR2: MNHEY, SVGAGI. The source material was peripheral blood, sampled on day 0 of AZD1222 vaccination. This sequence was found in an adult in good health. The V and J genes are TRBV6-5 and TRBJ1-4, with TRBD1 matching over 8 bases. In nucleotides, the CDR3 is TGTGCCAGCAGCCGCGGACAGGGCACTAATGAAAAACTGTTTTTT. It translates to CASSRGQGTNEKLFF.